The 11 T cell receptor beta chains below come from one sample, sequenced in a study of cytomegalovirus exposure and HLA in healthy donors. With 60 Vbeta and 13 Jbeta primers, the PCR was carried out. Profiled with immunoSEQ multiplex PCR; TCRdb holds only in-frame clones, not every one. The table records approximately 97,000 clones, around 77% of them present only once. The sequencing sample was made of PBMCs. These receptors were taken from a male donor in good health and CMV-seropositive.

The chain carries TRBV5-1 and TRBJ2-7; 9 bases line up with TRBD1. CDR1 and CDR2 (germline): SGHRS, YFSETQ. This CDR3 is 14 amino acids long. With 4 bases clipped from V and 2 bases from J, the junction kept 4 bases outside the gene matches. As DNA, the CDR3 is TGCGCCAGCAGCCCACAGGGGGCGGCCTACGAGCAGTACTTC. Translating it yields CASSPQGAAYEQYF.

This chain uses TRBV5-1 with TRBJ2-1, with TRBD2 identical over 9 bases. From germline, CDR1 is SGHRS and CDR2 YFSETQ. With 4 bases clipped from V and 9 bases from J, the junction kept 11 bases outside the gene matches. The CDR3 loop spans 15 amino acids. This CDR3 reads CASSPGTSSRGEQFF. The CDR3 nucleotides read TGCGCCAGCAGCCCAGGGACTAGCTCACGGGGTGAGCAGTTCTTC.

CDR3 protein: CASSSGQGSTDTQYF. The CDR3 region has the DNA TGTGCCAGCAGCTCCGGACAGGGGAGCACAGATACGCAGTATTTT. The chain couples TRBV13 to TRBJ2-3, with 9 positions matching TRBD1. Germline assignment: CDR1 PRHDT and CDR2 FYEKMQ (reference sequence). This CDR3 has 15 amino acids. The V gene end was trimmed by 4 bases and the J gene end by 0 bases; junction bases not matched to a gene: 2.

This clone showed up just once. The rearrangement joins TRBV7-2 to TRBJ2-5, with 7 positions matching TRBD2. CDR1 SGHTA and CDR2 FQGNSA come from the germline V gene. V lost 5 bases to trimming and J lost 3 bases; unmatched junction nucleotides: 3. The CDR3 has 13 amino acids. The CDR3 spells CASSRDYEETQYF. DNA for the CDR3: TGTGCCAGCAGCCGGGACTATGAAGAGACCCAGTACTTC. The variable domain in full, completed from reference TRBV7-2 and TRBJ2-5, reads GAGVSQSPSNKVTEKGKDVELRCDPISGHTALYWYRQSLGQGLEFLIYFQGNSAPDKSGLPSDRFSAERTGGSVSTLTIQRTQQEDSAVYLCASSRDYEETQYFGPGTRLLVL.

The chain carries TRBV5-1 and TRBJ2-7, with TRBD2 as a possible D gene (6 bases). Between the trimmed V and J ends, which lost 4 bases and 1 base, there was a span of 12 bases. Germline V gene sequence: CDR1 SGHRS, CDR2 YFSETQ. The CDR3 length is 14 residues. The CDR3 nucleotides read TGCGCCAGCAGCCCGGGGGACGGTTCCTACGAGCAGTACTTC. Its protein is CASSPGDGSYEQYF.

This clone was counted a few times. The chain couples TRBV9 to TRBJ1-4, with TRBD1 matching over 9 bases. CDR1 is SGDLS, CDR2 YYNGEE, per germline. After removal of 3 bases from V and 7 bases from J, the junction contained 4 bases not matched to a gene. The CDR3 has 14 residues. CDR3 residues: CASSGGTGSEKLFF. The CDR3 coding sequence is TGTGCCAGCAGCGGCGGGACAGGGTCTGAAAAACTGTTTTTT.

This chain uses TRBV6-1 with TRBJ2-7; maybe TRBD2 (6 bases). With 6 bases removed from V and 2 bases from J, the gap between germline ends came to 11 bases. CDR1 MNHNS and CDR2 SASEGT come from the germline V gene. The CDR3 is 13 amino acids. CDR3 region: CASSPGVPYEQYF. The CDR3 DNA is TGTGCCAGCAGCCCGGGAGTTCCCTACGAGCAGTACTTC.

A word on this clone: One junction end disagrees with the germline gene, perhaps due to a read error. The CDR3 DNA reads TGTTCCAGCAGCTTAGTTGGTAGCGGGAGGTACGAGCAGTACTTC. It is translated as CSSSLVGSGRYEQYF. The V gene is TRBV7-9, the J gene TRBJ2-7; 10 nucleotides align to TRBD2. Germline V CDR1 and CDR2: SEHNR, FQNEAQ (reference sequence). The CDR3 covers 15 residues.

This chain links TRBV5-1 with TRBJ1-2; maybe TRBD1 (5 bases). V lost 5 bases and J lost 3, with 14 bases in between. The germline gives CDR1 SGHRS, CDR2 YFSETQ. CDR3 length: 14 amino acids. The CDR3 spells CASSQSQADYGYTF. The CDR3, as DNA: TGCGCCAGCAGTCAGTCACAGGCCGACTATGGCTACACCTTC.

This clone was observed a few times. The CDR3 sequence: CASSLSGRFQETQYF. The CDR3 coding sequence is TGTGCCAGCAGCTTAAGCGGGAGGTTCCAAGAGACCCAGTACTTC. V and J are TRBV7-2 and TRBJ2-5, with 9 bases lining up with TRBD2. CDR1 is SGHTA and CDR2 is FQGNSA in the germline V gene. The CDR3 spans 15 residues. Germline trimming cut 2 bases from V and 1 base from J; bases unmatched to any gene: 2.

The chain's CDR3 is CASVSSQGAFGEQYF. The CDR3 DNA follows: TGTGCCAGCGTATCTTCACAGGGCGCCTTTGGGGAGCAGTACTTC. V gene TRBV7-2 combines with J gene TRBJ2-5, with a weak D call TRBD1 (6 bases). Germline V gives CDR1 SGHTA, CDR2 FQGNSA. V lost 8 bases and J 11 bases, leaving 27 bases between the germline ends. This CDR3 has 15 amino acids.